Below are 5 T cell receptor beta chains sequenced from a single sample in a study of cytomegalovirus exposure and HLA in healthy donors. Use of 60 Vbeta and 13 Jbeta primers characterized the PCR. Repertoires were generated with immunoSEQ multiplex PCR, while TCRdb's copy carries only in-frame clones and drops some. The top ten clones hold approximately 3.9% of a sample with 100,000 to 150,000 clones, about 74% of them seen once. The sample was PBMCs. These receptors were taken from a woman aged 45 to 65 in good health and CMV-seropositive.

The chain is built from TRBV15 and TRBJ1-5; 8 positions match TRBD1. V lost 3 bases and J lost 4; bases outside the gene matches: 5. Per the germline V gene, CDR1 is LNHNV and CDR2 is YYDKDF (reference sequence). The CDR3 runs 15 residues. In DNA form, the CDR3 reads TGTGCCACCAGCAGCGGACAGGGTGGTAATCAGCCCCAGCATTTT. This translates into CATSSGQGGNQPQHF.

This clone was found once. This chain connects TRBV6-5 to TRBJ2-6; 9 bases line up with TRBD1. Unmatched junction bases numbered 4, after V lost 4 bases and J lost 9 bases. Germline lookup yields CDR1 MNHEY and CDR2 SVGAGI. The CDR3 sequence is 14 residues long. The CDR3 coding sequence is TGTGCCAGCAGTTCCCTGGACAGGGGCAACGTCCTGACTTTC. Its translation: CASSSLDRGNVLTF.

As regards this clone: One end of the junction varies from germline; a read error may be responsible. J is TRBJ1-1 and V is TRBV5-1; a weak D match, TRBD1 (5 bases). CDR1 is SGHRS, CDR2 YFSETQ, per germline. The CDR3 length is 14 residues. CDR3 protein: CATSRDSPGAEAFF. CDR3 in DNA: TGCGCCACCAGCAGAGACAGCCCCGGAGCTGAAGCTTTCTTT.

This CDR3 reads CASSQSSGGKNEQFF. The CDR3 nucleotides read TGCGCCAGCAGCCAGTCTAGCGGGGGTAAGAATGAGCAGTTCTTC. The chain uses TRBV5-1 and TRBJ2-1; 10 bases are shared with TRBD2. Germline V lookup: CDR1 SGHRS, CDR2 YFSETQ. CDR3 length equals 15 residues. Trimming removed 4 bases from V and 7 bases from J; junction bases left unmatched: 8. The variable domain in full, with the rest retrieved from reference TRBV5-1 and TRBJ2-1, is KAGVTQTPRYLIKTRGQQVTLSCSPISGHRSVSWYQQTPGQGLQFLFEYFSETQRNKGNFPGRFSGRQFSNSRSEMNVSTLELGDSALYLCASSQSSGGKNEQFFGPGTRLTVL.

The rearrangement links TRBV2 to TRBJ2-3; D may be TRBD1 (5 bases). V was pared by 8 bases and J by 0 bases, with 15 bases between. Looked up from germline, CDR1 is SNHLY and CDR2 is FYNNEI. The CDR3 sequence is 15 residues long. CDR3 DNA sequence: TGTGCCAGCCTCCTAGGGGCAGGAAGCACAGATACGCAGTATTTT. Protein sequence: CASLLGAGSTDTQYF.